Below, 32 T cell receptor beta chains from the same sample are listed, as sequenced in a study of human T cells and chemical hapten exposure. As to time point: pre-sensitization, week 0. Treatment of the sample: therapeutic diphenylcyclopropenone sensitization with weekly scalp DPC. TCRdb processed the RACE reads anew with MiXCR; each CDR3 protein has one entry. This repertoire shows roughly 260,000 distinct CDR3 sequences, more than 6.5% found once; its top ten account for around 2.5%. The input for sequencing was whole blood, taken in connection with sensitization to the hapten diphenylcyclopropenone (DPC). Every receptor here comes from a woman aged 40 to 50 with alopecia areata. Some clones in this sample may be carry-over from other donors' samples.

This clonotype was counted a few times. J is TRBJ1-1 and V is TRBV7-2; the match to TRBD1 covers 7 bases. This CDR3 is 14 amino acids long. V shed 5 bases and J 4 bases; nucleotides not matched to a gene: 7. CDR1 and CDR2 (germline): SGHTA, FQGNSA. DNA for the CDR3: TGTGCCAGCAGCAAAAACAGGGGAGGCACTGAAGCTTTCTTT. Its translation is CASSKNRGGTEAFF. The complete variable domain, with remaining parts taken from reference TRBV7-2 and TRBJ1-1, reads GAGVSQSPSNKVTEKGKDVELRCDPISGHTALYWYRQSLGQGLEFLIYFQGNSAPDKSGLPSDRFSAERTGGSVSTLTIQRTQQEDSAVYLCASSKNRGGTEAFFGQGTRLTVV.

This clonotype has a handful of counts. In DNA, the CDR3 is TGCGCCAGCAGCCAGCTAGGACTAGCGGGCCAAAATTCTCGAGAGTACTTC. It translates to CASSQLGLAGQNSREYF. The chain recombines TRBV4-3 with TRBJ2-7; TRBD2 matches 11 bases. This CDR3 is built from 17 residues. Germline assignment: CDR1 LGHNA and CDR2 YSLEER. V lost 3 bases to trimming and J lost 11 bases; unmatched junction nucleotides: 18.

This sequence joins TRBV6-2 or TRBV6-3 and TRBJ1-1; D is perhaps TRBD1 (6 bases). The length of the CDR3 is 13 residues. From germline, CDR1 is MNHEY and CDR2 SVGEGT. V lost 6 bases and J 7 bases, leaving 15 bases between the germline ends. CDR3 amino acids: CASSDRTSLEAFF. CDR3 coding DNA: TGTGCCAGCAGCGACAGGACAAGCCTTGAAGCTTTCTTT.

The sample holds a few counts of this clonotype. V gene TRBV4-3 combines with J gene TRBJ2-7; D is undetermined. CDR1 LGHNA and CDR2 YSLEER come from the germline V gene. CDR3 length equals 13 residues. Trimming cost V 0 bases and J 1 base, with 4 bases left between them. The CDR3, as DNA: TGCGCCAGCAGCCAAGATATATCCTACGAGCAGTACTTC. Translating gives CASSQDISYEQYF.

This sequence joins TRBV5-1 and TRBJ2-2, with no clear D. CDR3 length: 14 amino acids. V was cut by 4 bases and J by 0 bases, with 7 bases left in between. Germline V gene lookup returns CDR1 SGHRS and CDR2 YFSETQ. CDR3 sequence reads: CASSLKPNTGELFF. CDR3 coding DNA: TGCGCCAGCAGCCTAAAACCGAACACCGGGGAGCTGTTTTTT.

The chain is built from TRBV3-1 and TRBJ2-1; TRBD2 aligns across 12 bases. The CDR3 extends over 16 amino acids. Germline V gene lookup returns CDR1 LGHDT and CDR2 YNNKEL (reference sequence). After removal of 0 bases from V and 12 bases from J, the junction contained 9 bases not matched to a gene. The CDR3 loop reads CASSQDLLAGGLGQFF. The CDR3, as DNA: TGTGCCAGCAGCCAAGATTTACTAGCGGGAGGCTTGGGGCAGTTCTTC.

This clonotype appeared a few times. The rearrangement joins TRBV3-1 to TRBJ2-1; D remains unclear. This CDR3 region has 12 residues. Germline V lookup: CDR1 LGHDT, CDR2 YNNKEL (reference sequence). Between the trimmed V and J ends, which lost 0 bases and 6 bases, there was a span of 3 bases. Here the CDR3 reads CASSQEGNEQFF. CDR3 in DNA: TGTGCCAGCAGCCAAGAAGGCAATGAGCAGTTCTTC.

The chain couples TRBV29-1 to TRBJ2-3; either TRBD1 or TRBD2 may fit D (5 bases each). V dropped 3 bases and J dropped 2 bases, with 15 bases sitting between them. CDR1 SQVTM and CDR2 ANQGSEA come from the germline V gene. The CDR3 sequence is 15 residues long. The CDR3 bases are TGCAGCGTTGACCGACCCGGGACCTCCACAGATACGCAGTATTTT. This encodes CSVDRPGTSTDTQYF.

The chain carries TRBV7-2 and TRBJ2-3, with D unresolved. Germline CDR1 and CDR2: SGHTA and FQGNSA. The CDR3 covers 12 residues. Deletions cut 4 bases from V and 10 bases from J, with 12 bases between. CDR3 in DNA: TGTGCCAGCAGCTCGCCCGATCTGCCGCAGTATTTT. As protein: CASSSPDLPQYF.

This clonotype was recorded many times. CDR3 sequence reads: CASSSQGLIGAEAFF. The CDR3 DNA is TGTGCCAGCAGCTCCCAGGGGCTGATTGGGGCTGAAGCTTTCTTT. The chain uses TRBV7-9 and TRBJ1-1, with D possibly matching TRBD1 (6 bases). There are 15 residues in the CDR3. Germline CDR1 reads SEHNR; CDR2 reads FQNEAQ (reference sequence). V shed 4 bases and J shed 6 bases, with 18 bases lying between them.

This clonotype was observed at least ten times. The chain combines TRBV2 with TRBJ2-3, with 14 bases lining up with TRBD2. Germline V gene data show CDR1 as SNHLY and CDR2 as FYNNEI. The V gene end was trimmed by 6 bases and the J gene end by 3 bases; junction bases not matched to a gene: 8. The CDR3 is 17 residues long. Written as DNA, the CDR3 is TGTGCCAGCAGCCCTGGACTAGCGGGAGGAGAAACAGATACGCAGTATTTT. Protein product: CASSPGLAGGETDTQYF.

This clonotype occurred many times. The chain has TRBV6-2 or TRBV6-3 and TRBJ2-6; a possible D gene is TRBD2 (6 bases). The CDR3 loop spans 17 amino acids. Trimming shortened V by 5 bases and J by 1 base, and 15 bases separated the two germline ends. CDR1 MNHEY and CDR2 SVGEGT come from the germline V gene. The CDR3 region has the DNA TGTGCCAGCAGTCAACCCGCGGGACTTTCTGGGGCCAACGTCCTGACTTTC. Its protein is CASSQPAGLSGANVLTF.

The gene calls are TRBV10-3 and TRBJ2-7; possibly TRBD1 for D (5 bases). CDR3 size: 13 residues. V dropped 6 bases and J dropped 2 bases, with 11 bases sitting between them. Germline V CDR1 and CDR2: ENHRY, SYGVKD. The CDR3 loop is CAISPGNAYEQYF. The CDR3 region has the DNA TGTGCCATCAGCCCAGGGAACGCCTACGAGCAGTACTTC.

This clonotype was picked up a small number of times. The rearrangement links TRBV20-1 to TRBJ2-7; 7 bases align to TRBD2. The CDR3 contains 12 residues. Per the germline V gene, CDR1 is DFQATT and CDR2 is SNEGSKA (reference sequence). The trim removed 6 bases at V and 7 bases at J, leaving 9 bases unmatched. CDR3 bases: TGCAGTGCCAGGGACTACCTCGGGGAGCAGTACTTC. The encoded protein is CSARDYLGEQYF.

This chain connects TRBV5-1 to TRBJ2-3; 7 nucleotides align to TRBD2. Germline V lookup: CDR1 SGHRS, CDR2 YFSETQ. The V gene end was trimmed by 0 bases and the J gene end by 4 bases; junction bases not matched to a gene: 5. This CDR3 is built from 15 residues. The CDR3 sequence is CASSLEGGPPDTQYF. CDR3 coding DNA: TGCGCCAGCAGCTTGGAGGGAGGGCCCCCAGATACGCAGTATTTT.

V usage is TRBV20-1 and J usage is TRBJ2-3, with TRBD2 as a possible D gene (6 bases). Germline lookup yields CDR1 DFQATT and CDR2 SNEGSKA (reference sequence). This CDR3 is 15 amino acids long. The ends were cut back, 6 bases at V and 0 bases at J, with 16 bases in the middle. DNA of the CDR3: TGCAGTGCAGTAGCGGCCCAAACTAGCACAGATACGCAGTATTTT. This gives the protein CSAVAAQTSTDTQYF.

The chain uses TRBV7-9 and TRBJ2-4, with D possibly being TRBD1 (6 bases). Germline CDR1 and CDR2: SEHNR and FQNEAQ (reference sequence). V shed 4 bases and J shed 6 bases, with 13 bases lying between them. The CDR3 sequence is 14 residues long. The CDR3 DNA reads as TGTGCCAGCAGCTCCTATAGGGGGTTAAACATTCAGTACTTC. Its protein product is CASSSYRGLNIQYF.

The gene calls are TRBV5-1 and TRBJ2-7; the D gene is possibly TRBD1 (5 bases). Trimming removed 0 bases from V and 2 bases from J, with 9 bases in between. CDR3 length: 14 amino acids. Germline CDR1 SGHRS, CDR2 YFSETQ. In DNA form, the CDR3 reads TGCGCCAGCAGCTTGGTCAGGGAAGCCTACGAGCAGTACTTC. Residues: CASSLVREAYEQYF.

This sequence joins TRBV12-3 or TRBV12-4 and TRBJ1-1, with TRBD1 matching over 10 bases. V lost 4 bases, J lost 0 bases, and 8 bases stayed unmatched. The CDR3 covers 17 residues. The CDR3 region has the DNA TGTGCCAGCAGTTCTGTCCCGGGACAGGGGCTGAACACTGAAGCTTTCTTT. Amino acid sequence: CASSSVPGQGLNTEAFF.

This clonotype was counted only a few times. A much larger clone is a single base away; this may be a read error. V and J are TRBV7-3 and TRBJ1-1; D perhaps matches TRBD1 (6 bases). V lost 8 bases to trimming and J lost 3 bases, with 13 bases between them. This CDR3 has 13 amino acids. The germline gives CDR1 SGHTA, CDR2 FQGTGA. CDR3 sequence reads: CASGRQADTEAFF. The DNA for the CDR3 is TGTGCCAGCGGAAGACAGGCCGACACTGAAGCTTTCTTT.

The sample holds many counts of this clonotype. This rearrangement joins TRBV7-9 to TRBJ2-2, with D maybe TRBD2 (5 bases). CDR1 SEHNR and CDR2 FQNEAQ come from the germline V gene (reference sequence). The length of the CDR3 is 14 residues. The V end lost 5 bases, the J end lost 4 bases, and 11 bases lay between the germline ends. The CDR3 DNA sequence: TGTGCCAGCAGCCTAACTAGAAGCACCGGGGAGCTGTTTTTT. Translation gives CASSLTRSTGELFF.

The V call is TRBV27, the J call TRBJ1-1; TRBD1 aligns across 7 bases. Trimming cost V 8 bases and J 10 bases; bases outside gene matches: 10. Germline CDR1 and CDR2: MNHEY and SMNVEV (reference sequence). CDR3 length: 12 amino acids. CDR3 in amino acids: CASGGGGGVAFF. CDR3 DNA sequence: TGTGCCAGCGGAGGGGGAGGGGGCGTAGCTTTCTTT.

The chain joins TRBV3-1 to TRBJ2-4; 11 nucleotides align to TRBD2. Germline loops: CDR1 LGHDT, CDR2 YNNKEL (reference sequence). This CDR3 comprises 13 residues. The junction had 6 bases not matched to a gene; V was cut back by 8 bases and J by 9 bases. The CDR3 bases are TGTGCCAGCTCTACTAGCGGGAGCGGCATTCAGTACTTC. Protein sequence: CASSTSGSGIQYF.

This clonotype was picked up a small number of times. V is TRBV6-2 or TRBV6-3 and J is TRBJ2-7; D remains ambiguous. This CDR3 has 12 amino acids. Germline V lookup: CDR1 MNHEY, CDR2 SVGEGT. The ends were cut back, 6 bases at V and 6 bases at J, with 12 bases in the middle. CDR3 amino acids: CASSPPSSEQYF. The CDR3 DNA follows: TGTGCCAGCAGCCCCCCATCGAGCGAGCAGTACTTC.

This clonotype was recorded many times. The CDR3 coding sequence is TGCAGTGCTAGAGTTTACACTGAAGCTTTCTTT. This translates into CSARVYTEAFF. This chain links TRBV20-1 with TRBJ1-1; D not certain. The CDR3 consists of 11 residues. Germline-derived CDR1 and CDR2 are DFQATT and SNEGSKA (reference sequence). The V end lost 1 base, the J end lost 3 bases, and 3 bases lay between the germline ends.

The chain carries TRBV7-2 and TRBJ1-1, with D unclear. V lost 0 bases to trimming and J lost 0 bases, with 5 bases between them. The CDR3 has 14 amino acids. Germline-derived CDR1 and CDR2 are SGHTA and FQGNSA. The chain's CDR3 is CASSLAPVNTEAFF. CDR3 bases: TGTGCCAGCAGCTTAGCCCCGGTGAACACTGAAGCTTTCTTT.

This clonotype was detected a few times. This sequence joins TRBV28 and TRBJ1-4; D gene ambiguous. V was clipped by 4 bases and J by 8 bases, with 14 bases between them. CDR1 MDHEN and CDR2 SYDVKM come from the germline V gene. This CDR3 is built from 14 residues. The CDR3 bases are TGTGCCAGCAGTTCGGACCCCCTTGGGGAAAAACTGTTTTTT. Translation: CASSSDPLGEKLFF.

The chain combines TRBV19 with TRBJ1-5; no definite D call. There are 14 residues in the CDR3. Germline CDR1 is LNHDA and CDR2 is SQIVND (reference sequence). With 0 bases removed from V and 10 bases from J, the gap between germline ends came to 13 bases. The CDR3 DNA reads as TGTGCCAGTAGTATAGACCGTAAAAGTCCCCCCCAGCATTTT. Encoded protein: CASSIDRKSPPQHF.

V usage is TRBV30 and J usage is TRBJ1-3; unclear D gene. The CDR3 length is 13 residues. The ends were cut back, 7 bases at V and 0 bases at J, with 10 bases in the middle. In germline, CDR1 is GTSNPN, CDR2 SVGIG (reference sequence). The CDR3 DNA is TGTGCCTCCCGGGTGGTCTCTGGAAACACCATATATTTT. The encoded protein is CASRVVSGNTIYF.

Turning to this clonotype: This could be a read error, since a much larger clone is one nucleotide away. This chain links TRBV13 with TRBJ2-3; no firm D call. TRBJ1-5 matches the DNA end more closely, so the J call is doubtful. Germline V CDR1 and CDR2: PRHDT, FYEKMQ (reference sequence). The CDR3 consists of 12 residues. CDR3 in DNA: TGTGCCAGCAGTTCGGGAAAGGCTACGCAGCATTTT. Its translation: CASSSGKATQHF.

This clonotype was counted only a few times. The CDR3 nucleotides are TGTGCCAGCAGCTTAGCGGGGCTAGCGCCCTACAATGAGCAGTTCTTC. Amino acids: CASSLAGLAPYNEQFF. V is TRBV7-6 and J is TRBJ2-1; D is possibly TRBD2 (6 bases). CDR1 and CDR2 from the germline V gene are SGHVS and FNYEAQ. With 0 bases removed from V and 2 bases from J, the gap between germline ends came to 11 bases. This CDR3 is built from 16 residues.

The chain has TRBV20-1 and TRBJ2-7, with D unclear. Germline V gene sequence: CDR1 DFQATT, CDR2 SNEGSKA (reference sequence). The CDR3 sequence is 13 residues long. Between the trimmed V and J ends, which lost 2 bases and 2 bases, there was a span of 10 bases. CDR3 loop: CSARNNFPYEQYF. The CDR3 DNA reads TGCAGTGCTAGAAATAACTTCCCCTACGAGCAGTACTTC.